Shown below are 25 T cell receptor beta chains from a single sample sequenced in a study of early stage breast cancer tumors. Assay: immunoSEQ multiplex PCR; the TCRdb copy retains only in-frame clones and omits some. The profile shows approximately 11,000 clones, about 78% of them singletons. The specimen sequenced was breast tumor tissue. All receptors come from a person aged 40 to 50 with breast cancer.

The chain links TRBV15 to TRBJ2-6; D remains unclear. Germline V gene lookup returns CDR1 LNHNV and CDR2 YYDKDF (reference sequence). V lost 1 base and J lost 4, with 5 bases in between. The CDR3 has 14 amino acids. The CDR3 loop reads CATSRVEGANVLTF. The CDR3, as DNA: TGTGCCACCAGCAGAGTGGAGGGGGCCAACGTCCTGACTTTC.

The chain is built from TRBV6-6 and TRBJ1-3; D is unresolved. V was cut by 7 bases and J by 0 bases, with 13 bases left in between. CDR3 length: 15 amino acids. Germline CDR1 and CDR2: MNHNY and SVGAGI (reference sequence). The CDR3 loop reads CASTTGLISGNTIYF. The CDR3 DNA is TGTGCCAGCACCACGGGTCTTATCTCTGGAAACACCATATATTTT.

The chain recombines TRBV4-1 with TRBJ1-5; 9 bases agree with TRBD1. J was trimmed by 0 bases and V by 0 bases; bases with no gene match: 18. Germline CDR1 and CDR2: MGHRA and YSYEKL. This CDR3 comprises 22 residues. The CDR3 DNA is TGCGCCAGCAGCCAAGAGAATAATCCCGGGACAGGGCCTTTCTATAGCAATCAGCCCCAGCATTTT. Translating it yields CASSQENNPGTGPFYSNQPQHF.

V gene TRBV16 combines with J gene TRBJ1-2, with D unclear. Germline CDR1 is KGHSY and CDR2 is FQNENV. Trimming pared 1 base from V and 6 bases from J, leaving 12 bases between. The CDR3 spans 14 residues. Here the CDR3 DNA reads TGTGCCAGCAGCCAATTCAGCGCTACTAATGGCTACACCTTC. Translated, it gives CASSQFSATNGYTF.

J is TRBJ2-1 and V is TRBV4-1, with D hard to call. The germline V gene has CDR1 MGHRA and CDR2 YSYEKL. The V end was cut by 1 base, the J end by 1 base, with 11 bases between. The length of the CDR3 is 16 residues. CDR3 residues: CASSQVDMLSYNEQFF. The CDR3 DNA is TGCGCCAGCAGCCAAGTAGACATGCTATCCTACAATGAGCAGTTCTTC.

The V and J genes are TRBV7-2 and TRBJ2-5; 11 nucleotides align to TRBD2. Germline CDR1 reads SGHTA; CDR2 reads FQGNSA. This CDR3 is built from 16 residues. V lost 5 bases to trimming and J lost 1 base; unmatched junction nucleotides: 6. As DNA, the CDR3 is TGTGCCAGCAGCCCTCTAGCGGGAGGAGGCCAAGAGACCCAGTACTTC. Translating gives CASSPLAGGGQETQYF.

By share of the sample, this clone is medium-sized. The chain uses TRBV5-6 and TRBJ1-1; 7 bases fit TRBD1. The CDR3 contains 14 residues. In germline, CDR1 is SGHDT, CDR2 YYEEEE. V lost 7 bases, J lost 1 base, and 7 bases stayed unmatched. The CDR3 nucleotides read TGTGCCAGCGGGGTTGGGGACAGGAACACTGAAGCTTTCTTT. Protein: CASGVGDRNTEAFF.

The chain couples TRBV7-9 to TRBJ2-1; 10 bases line up with TRBD2. CDR3 length: 16 amino acids. Trimming cost V 8 bases and J 2 bases; bases outside gene matches: 9. The germline gives CDR1 SEHNR, CDR2 FQNEAQ (reference sequence). CDR3 coding DNA: TGTGCCAGCGAGAGACCAGCGGGAGGGCCCTACAATGAGCAGTTCTTC. It specifies CASERPAGGPYNEQFF.

The chain joins TRBV7-9 to TRBJ2-7; TRBD2 agrees at 14 bases. CDR1 is SEHNR and CDR2 is FQNEAQ in the germline V gene (reference sequence). This CDR3 has 17 amino acids. V gave up 2 bases and J gave up 1 base; unmatched junction bases: 4. CDR3 bases: TGTGCCAGCAGCTTATCGACTAGCGGGAGGGGGTCCTACGAGCAGTACTTC. Protein sequence: CASSLSTSGRGSYEQYF.

This rearrangement joins TRBV18 to TRBJ2-5; D may be TRBD2 (8 bases). Per germline, CDR1 KGHSH and CDR2 LQKENI. With 3 bases removed from V and 5 bases from J, the gap between germline ends came to 13 bases. The CDR3 sequence is 14 residues long. Written as DNA, the CDR3 is TGTGCCAGCTCACCGACGGGAGGGGGCGAGACCCAGTACTTC. Protein sequence: CASSPTGGGETQYF.

The chain combines TRBV19 with TRBJ1-5; D might be TRBD1 (6 bases). Germline CDR1 reads LNHDA; CDR2 reads SQIVND (reference sequence). Trimming removed 7 bases from V and 4 bases from J, with 17 bases in between. The CDR3 loop spans 15 amino acids. CDR3 protein: CASMRGGFANQPQHF. DNA for the CDR3: TGTGCCAGTATGAGGGGGGGGTTTGCGAATCAGCCCCAGCATTTT.

This rearrangement joins TRBV2 to TRBJ2-4; maybe TRBD1 (5 bases). The germline V gene encodes CDR1 SNHLY and CDR2 FYNNEI. The CDR3 contains 13 residues. V was shortened by 3 bases and J by 13 bases, with 16 bases between the two germline ends. The CDR3 loop is CASSDVRGGLQYF. CDR3 coding DNA: TGTGCCAGCAGTGATGTTAGGGGTGGCCTACAGTACTTC.

Here the CDR3 reads CASSRAGANVLTF. For the CDR3, the DNA is TGTGCCAGCAGTAGGGCTGGGGCCAACGTCCTGACTTTC. The chain links TRBV5-6 to TRBJ2-6; D gene ambiguous. Looked up from germline, CDR1 is SGHDT and CDR2 is YYEEEE. CDR3 length: 13 residues. Deletions cut 5 bases from V and 2 bases from J, with 5 bases between.

The rearrangement joins TRBV19 to TRBJ2-1, with D perhaps matching TRBD2 (5 bases). This CDR3 has 10 amino acids. Trimming cost V 5 bases and J 15 bases, with 11 bases left between them. Looked up from germline, CDR1 is LNHDA and CDR2 is SQIVND (reference sequence). CDR3 nucleotides: TGTGCCAGTAGTCCCGAAGAGGGGTTCTTC. It is translated as CASSPEEGFF.

This clone has a handful of counts. Here the CDR3 reads CASSLDSSSYEQYF. For the CDR3, the DNA is TGTGCCAGCAGCTTGGACAGCAGCTCCTACGAGCAGTACTTC. The chain links TRBV5-4 to TRBJ2-7; D is unclear. This CDR3 has 14 residues. Germline V CDR1 and CDR2: SGHNT, YYREEE (reference sequence). V lost 0 bases and J 0 bases, leaving 7 bases between the germline ends.

V is TRBV28 and J is TRBJ1-5; weak D call: TRBD1 (6 bases). From germline, CDR1 is MDHEN and CDR2 SYDVKM. Trimming shortened V by 3 bases and J by 5 bases, and 17 bases separated the two germline ends. CDR3 size: 16 residues. CDR3 residues: CASSFGLQGRYQPQHF. The CDR3 DNA sequence: TGTGCCAGCAGTTTCGGTTTACAGGGACGCTATCAGCCCCAGCATTTT. Full variable domain (remainder filled in from reference TRBV28 and TRBJ1-5): DVKVTQSSRYLVKRTGEKVFLECVQDMDHENMFWYRQDPGLGLRLIYFSYDVKMKEKGDIPEGYSVSREKKERFSLILESASTNQTSMYLCASSFGLQGRYQPQHFGDGTRLSIL.

The chain has TRBV7-2 and TRBJ2-1; D remains ambiguous. Trimming pared 1 base from V and 12 bases from J, leaving 13 bases between. Per germline, CDR1 SGHTA and CDR2 FQGNSA. The CDR3 runs to 13 residues. The CDR3 DNA is TGTGCCAGCAGCTTAGAATTAAGGTCGGGGCAGTTCTTC. Translated: CASSLELRSGQFF.

The chain joins TRBV5-4 to TRBJ2-1; TRBD2 aligns across 10 bases. In germline, CDR1 is SGHNT, CDR2 YYREEE (reference sequence). CDR3 length equals 16 residues. Trimming removed 2 bases from V and 6 bases from J; junction bases left unmatched: 8. The CDR3 loop is CASSLKTSGKGNEQFF. The CDR3 nucleotides read TGTGCCAGCAGCTTAAAAACTAGCGGGAAGGGCAATGAGCAGTTCTTC.

The rearrangement uses TRBV5-4 and TRBJ2-1, with 9 bases identical to TRBD2. Germline CDR1 and CDR2: SGHNT and YYREEE (reference sequence). The CDR3 extends over 15 amino acids. Trimming cost V 4 bases and J 5 bases; bases outside gene matches: 7. CDR3 nucleotides: TGTGCCAGCAGCGTTTGGACTAGCGTTAACAATGAGCAGTTCTTC. Translating it yields CASSVWTSVNNEQFF.

The chain carries TRBV7-8 and TRBJ2-7; D gene ambiguous. Germline CDR1 and CDR2: SGHVS and FQNEAQ. The CDR3 runs 17 residues. V dropped 1 base and J dropped 6 bases, with 22 bases sitting between them. Here the CDR3 reads CASSLVVLLSPEREQYF. CDR3 DNA sequence: TGTGCCAGCAGCTTAGTGGTTCTGCTTTCCCCGGAGCGCGAGCAGTACTTC.

The CDR3 spells CASTQASARGEQYF. CDR3 DNA: TGTGCCAGCACCCAAGCTAGCGCCCGGGGCGAGCAGTACTTC. The chain is built from TRBV11-3 and TRBJ2-7, with a tentative D call TRBD2 (6 bases). V shed 7 bases and J shed 6 bases, with 19 bases lying between them. The CDR3 length is 14 residues. Germline V gene lookup returns CDR1 SGHNT and CDR2 YENEEA.

The V call is TRBV4-2, the J call TRBJ2-1, with 8 bases fitting TRBD2. Trimming removed 2 bases from V and 6 bases from J; junction bases left unmatched: 6. This CDR3 has 15 residues. In germline, CDR1 is LGHNA, CDR2 YNFKEQ. CDR3 sequence reads: CASSQTSGGGNEQFF. In nucleotides, the CDR3 is TGTGCCAGCAGCCAAACTAGCGGAGGGGGCAATGAGCAGTTCTTC.

The rearrangement links TRBV11-2 to TRBJ2-7; 12 positions match TRBD2. The CDR3 is 18 residues long. Germline V gene data show CDR1 as SGHAT and CDR2 as FQNNGV. With V trimmed by 5 bases and J by 2 bases, 13 bases remained unmatched. The CDR3 DNA follows: TGTGCCAGCAGCCGACAGGCTAGCGGGAGGGCCAATCCCTACGAGCAGTACTTC. This encodes CASSRQASGRANPYEQYF.

The chain couples TRBV29-1 to TRBJ2-1; 7 nucleotides agree with TRBD2. CDR1 and CDR2 from the germline V gene are SQVTM and ANQGSEA. V gave up 4 bases and J gave up 2 bases; unmatched junction bases: 14. The CDR3 runs 17 residues. This CDR3 is CSVVSGTLPRPYNEQFF. CDR3 nucleotide sequence: TGCAGCGTTGTGAGCGGGACCTTGCCGCGCCCCTACAATGAGCAGTTCTTC.

The V and J genes are TRBV7-6 and TRBJ2-1, with a possible D match to TRBD2 (5 bases). Trimming removed 5 bases from V and 7 bases from J, with 12 bases in between. The CDR3 extends over 13 amino acids. Germline CDR1 is SGHVS and CDR2 is FNYEAQ. CDR3 residues: CASSPRSGNEQFF. The CDR3 DNA follows: TGTGCCAGCAGCCCACGGTCGGGAAATGAGCAGTTCTTC.